The clone carrying this T cell receptor beta chain was detected many times. Antigen specificity is unknown. V dropped 0 bases and J dropped 4; count of bases not matched to a gene: 2. In germline, CDR1 is MNHEY, CDR2 SVGEGT. There are 14 residues in the CDR3. cDNA libraries for TCR beta contained unique molecular identifiers. It was from roughly 1.1 to 9.2 million T cells that approximately 500,000 cDNA molecules came. TCRdb reanalysed the PCR reads using MiXCR and keeps one entry per CDR3 protein. This sample has a few hundred thousand distinct CDR3 sequences; around 34% occur once, and the top ten carry 4.5% to 7.5%. This entry belongs to a study of post-analysis software for immune sequencing data. Study-level findings and limits: Under the F measure, samples that were prepared in one batch clustered strongly together. Controls' normalized Chao1 diversity significantly exceeded that of multiple sclerosis patients. Patients showed TRBV5-6, TRBV5-1 and TRBV20-1 among a few TRBV segments more frequent than in controls.

The chain is built from TRBV6-2 or TRBV6-3 and TRBJ2-5; TRBD1 matches at 7 bases. The sequenced sample consisted of blood. This TCR came from a girl under 18 with multiple sclerosis. CDR3 sequence reads: CASSYSAGGETQYF. In DNA form, the CDR3 reads TGTGCCAGCAGTTACTCAGCAGGGGGAGAGACCCAGTACTTC.